The 7 T cell receptor beta chains presented below share a single source sample, sequenced in a study of T-cell memory formation after mild COVID-19. TCRdb independently ran MiXCR on the 5' RACE reads; one entry per CDR3 protein. Of around 220,000 distinct CDR3 sequences listed, over 15% are singletons. Sequenced: PBMCs or a T cell subset sorted from them (not recorded which). The receptor source for this set is a man in his late teens or twenties who had mild COVID-19 (a few samples of this study predate the infection). Cell type and time point are not known.

A note on this clonotype: This sequence may be a read error, since a much larger clone differs from it by one base. This rearrangement joins TRBV7-2 to TRBJ2-3, with D possibly being TRBD1 or TRBD2 (5 bases each). Per germline, CDR1 SGHTA and CDR2 FQGNSA. This CDR3 spans 17 amino acids. Deletions cut 1 base from V and 1 base from J, with 15 bases between. CDR3: CASSLGGTHSRTDTQYF. Here the CDR3 DNA reads TGTGCCAGCAGCTTAGGGGGGACCCATAGCCGCACAGATACGCAGTATTTT.

This clonotype has more than one count but fewer than ten. The rearrangement joins TRBV5-1 to TRBJ2-1; 13 nucleotides match TRBD2. The CDR3 has 17 residues. Losses at the gene ends were 2 bases for V and 5 bases for J; bases not matched to a gene: 7. Germline V lookup: CDR1 SGHRS, CDR2 YFSETQ. In DNA, the CDR3 is TGCGCCAGCAGCTTCGGACTAGCGGGGGTTCTGAACAATGAGCAGTTCTTC. Translation gives CASSFGLAGVLNNEQFF.

This clonotype showed up just a few times. The gene calls are TRBV30 and TRBJ1-3; TRBD1 is a possible D gene (6 bases). There are 14 residues in the CDR3. V lost 0 bases, J lost 3 bases, and 9 bases lay in between. Germline-derived CDR1 and CDR2 are GTSNPN and SVGIG (reference sequence). The CDR3 DNA follows: TGTGCCTGGAGTGTAGGGGGACTTGGAAACACCATATATTTT. This sequence encodes CAWSVGGLGNTIYF.

The chain has TRBV4-1 and TRBJ2-5; D unresolved. This CDR3 is built from 11 residues. Germline lookup yields CDR1 MGHRA and CDR2 YSYEKL. V was clipped by 3 bases and J by 6 bases, with 5 bases between them. The CDR3 DNA reads TGCGCCAGCAGCCACGCGAAGACCCAGTACTTC. Translating it yields CASSHAKTQYF.

A few counts support this clonotype. The J gene is TRBJ1-5, the V gene TRBV28; TRBD1 matches 9 bases. Losses at the gene ends were 2 bases for V and 0 bases for J; bases not matched to a gene: 11. CDR1 and CDR2 (germline): MDHEN, SYDVKM. This CDR3 is built from 19 residues. The CDR3: CASSLGGTGMWYSNQPQHF. CDR3 DNA sequence: TGTGCCAGCAGTTTAGGGGGGACAGGGATGTGGTATAGCAATCAGCCCCAGCATTTT.

This clonotype was seen only a few times. The chain combines TRBV7-2 with TRBJ2-1, with D tentatively TRBD1 (6 bases). The CDR3 extends over 13 amino acids. The V and J ends lost 1 base and 7 bases respectively, with 8 bases between them. The germline gives CDR1 SGHTA, CDR2 FQGNSA. The CDR3 reads CASSLVRGNEQFF. DNA of the CDR3: TGTGCCAGCAGCTTAGTCAGGGGTAATGAGCAGTTCTTC.

The chain carries TRBV20-1 and TRBJ2-1, with D uncertain. Trimming took 3 bases from V and 3 from J, leaving 18 bases between them. CDR3 length: 16 amino acids. The germline CDR1 and CDR2 sequences are DFQATT and SNEGSKA (reference sequence). The CDR3 DNA sequence: TGCAGTGCTAGGACGGTGAGGCGATCCGACTACAATGAGCAGTTCTTC. Its protein product is CSARTVRRSDYNEQFF.